This TCR beta chain derives from a study of blood T cell repertoires in COVID-19. Study as a whole: Samples of COVID-19 (acute and convalescent) were obtained from the United States, Italy and Spain. In each case, the material was cDNA or gDNA derived from T cells, B-cell-depleted T cells, or PBMCs.

The ends lost 4 bases at V and 4 bases at J; junction bases unmatched: 3. This CDR3 contains 15 residues. The V gene's germline CDR1 is LGHDT and CDR2 YNNKEL (reference sequence). As handled by the study authors: Estimates of nucleated cell counts were drawn from the amplification of reference gene primers. Here immunoSEQ multiplex PCR was the method, and the copy in TCRdb shows in-frame clones only, minus some. V, J and clone size derive from that table, while D and trimming were established from the DNA sequence. The sample lists 120,000 or so clones, 80% to 90% seen once, with 25% to 30% in the top ten.

The specimen sequenced was peripheral blood. This chain uses TRBV3-1 (or the pseudogene TRBV3-2) with TRBJ2-1, with TRBD2 identical over 11 bases. The origin of this receptor is a woman between 70 and 85 years old with acute or convalescent COVID-19. The chain's CDR3 is CASSPLAGGYNEQFF. DNA for the CDR3: TGTGCCAGCAGCCCGCTAGCGGGGGGATACAATGAGCAGTTCTTC.